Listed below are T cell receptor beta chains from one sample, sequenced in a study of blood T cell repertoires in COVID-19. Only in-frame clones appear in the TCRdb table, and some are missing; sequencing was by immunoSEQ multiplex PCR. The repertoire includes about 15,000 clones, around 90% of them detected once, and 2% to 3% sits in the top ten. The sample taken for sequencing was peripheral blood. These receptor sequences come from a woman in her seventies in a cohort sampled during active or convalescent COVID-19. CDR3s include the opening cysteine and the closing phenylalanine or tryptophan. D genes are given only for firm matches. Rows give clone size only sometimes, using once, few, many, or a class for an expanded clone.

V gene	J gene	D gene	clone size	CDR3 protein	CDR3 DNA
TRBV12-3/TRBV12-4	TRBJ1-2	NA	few	CASRGYSYGYTF	TGTGCCAGCAGAGGCTACAGCTATGGCTACACCTTC
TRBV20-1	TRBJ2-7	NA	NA	CSARRAYEQYF	TGCAGTGCTAGAAGAGCATACGAGCAGTACTTC
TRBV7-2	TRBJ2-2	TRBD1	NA	CASSPADRVNTGELFF	TGTGCCAGCAGCCCTGCAGACAGGGTGAACACCGGGGAGCTGTTTTTT
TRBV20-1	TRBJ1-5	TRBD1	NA	CSAGDRAKGFSLGQPQHF	TGCAGTGCTGGTGACAGGGCGAAGGGGTTTAGCTTGGGTCAGCCCCAGCATTTT
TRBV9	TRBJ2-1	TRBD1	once	CASSPDRGDYNEQFF	TGTGCCAGCAGCCCTGACAGGGGGGACTACAATGAGCAGTTCTTC
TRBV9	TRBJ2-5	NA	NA	CASSVNGRAETQYF	TGTGCCAGCAGCGTTAATGGCAGGGCAGAGACCCAGTACTTC
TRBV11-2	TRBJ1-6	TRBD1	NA	CASSSIRDRGKGSPLHF	TGTGCCAGCAGCTCGATACGGGACAGGGGAAAGGGTTCACCCCTCCACTTT
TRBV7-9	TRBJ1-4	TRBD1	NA	CASSPPISGGREKLFF	TGTGCCAGCAGCCCACCAATTTCAGGGGGCCGGGAAAAACTGTTTTTT
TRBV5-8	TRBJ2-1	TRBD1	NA	CASSSPGTAKYNEQFF	TGTGCCAGCAGCTCACCCGGGACAGCTAAATACAATGAGCAGTTCTTC
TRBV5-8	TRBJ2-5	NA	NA	CASSLVSVQETQYF	TGTGCCAGCAGCTTGGTTAGCGTCCAAGAGACCCAGTACTTC
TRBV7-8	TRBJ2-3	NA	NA	CASSRTAPDTQYF	TGTGCCAGCAGCAGGACAGCGCCAGATACGCAGTATTTT
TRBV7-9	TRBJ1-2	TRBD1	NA	CASSLAGTGGSGNYGYTF	TGTGCCAGCAGCTTAGCAGGGACAGGGGGCTCGGGAAACTATGGCTACACCTTC
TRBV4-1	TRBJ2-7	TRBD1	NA	CASSRAGRTGIYEQYF	TGCGCCAGCAGCCGAGCCGGCCGGACAGGGATCTACGAGCAGTACTTC
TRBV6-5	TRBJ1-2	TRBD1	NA	CASRTGGHNYGYTF	TGTGCCAGCAGGACAGGGGGGCACAACTATGGCTACACCTTC